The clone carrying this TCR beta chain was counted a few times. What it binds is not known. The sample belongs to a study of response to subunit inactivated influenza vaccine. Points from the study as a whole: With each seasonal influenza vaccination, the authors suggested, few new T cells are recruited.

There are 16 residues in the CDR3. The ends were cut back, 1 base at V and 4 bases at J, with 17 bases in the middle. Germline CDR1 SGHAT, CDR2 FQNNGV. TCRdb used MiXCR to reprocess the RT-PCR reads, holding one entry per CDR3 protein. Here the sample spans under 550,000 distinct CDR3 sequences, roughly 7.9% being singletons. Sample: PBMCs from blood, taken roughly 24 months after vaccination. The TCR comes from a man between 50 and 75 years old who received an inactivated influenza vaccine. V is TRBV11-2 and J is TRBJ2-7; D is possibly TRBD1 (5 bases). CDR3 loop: CASSLGGRRLLYEQYF. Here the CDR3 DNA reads TGTGCCAGCAGCTTAGGGGGCAGGCGCCTTTTGTACGAGCAGTACTTC. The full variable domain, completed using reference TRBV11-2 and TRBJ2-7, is EAGVAQSPRYKIIEKRQSVAFWCNPISGHATLYWYQQILGQGPKLLIQFQNNGVVDDSQLPKDRFSAERLKGVDSTLKIQPAKLEDSAVYLCASSLGGRRLLYEQYFGPGTRLTVT.